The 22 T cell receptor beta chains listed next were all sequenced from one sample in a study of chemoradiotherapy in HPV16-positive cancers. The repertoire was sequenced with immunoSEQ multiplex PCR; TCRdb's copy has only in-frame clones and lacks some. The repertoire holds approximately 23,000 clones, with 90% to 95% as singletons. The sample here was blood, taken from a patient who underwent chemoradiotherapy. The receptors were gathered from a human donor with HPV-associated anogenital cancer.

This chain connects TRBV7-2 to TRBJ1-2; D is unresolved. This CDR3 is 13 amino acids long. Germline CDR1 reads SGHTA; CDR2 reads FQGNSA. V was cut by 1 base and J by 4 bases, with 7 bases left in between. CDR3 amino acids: CASSLGQSYGYTF. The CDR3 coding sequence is TGTGCCAGCAGCTTAGGCCAGAGCTATGGCTACACCTTC.

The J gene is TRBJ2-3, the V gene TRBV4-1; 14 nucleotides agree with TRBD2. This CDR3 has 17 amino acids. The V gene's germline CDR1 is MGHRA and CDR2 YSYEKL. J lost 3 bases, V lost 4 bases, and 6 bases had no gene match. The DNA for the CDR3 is TGCGCCAGCAGCCCCGGGACTAGCGGGGGCTGGACAGATACGCAGTATTTT. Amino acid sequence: CASSPGTSGGWTDTQYF.

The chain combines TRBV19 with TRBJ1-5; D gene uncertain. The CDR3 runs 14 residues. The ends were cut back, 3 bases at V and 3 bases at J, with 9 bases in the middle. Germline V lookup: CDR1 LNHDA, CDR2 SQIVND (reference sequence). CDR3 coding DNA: TGTGCCAGTAGTATGAGGGCTACCAATCAGCCCCAGCATTTT. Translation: CASSMRATNQPQHF.

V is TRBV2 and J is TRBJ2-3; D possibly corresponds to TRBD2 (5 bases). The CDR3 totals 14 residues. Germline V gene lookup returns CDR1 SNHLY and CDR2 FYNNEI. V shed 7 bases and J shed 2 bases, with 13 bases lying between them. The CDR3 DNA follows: TGTGCCAGCAAGGATTGGGAGTTCACAGATACGCAGTATTTT. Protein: CASKDWEFTDTQYF.

The CDR3 sequence: CASSGAGTQETQYF. CDR3 nucleotides: TGTGCCAGCAGTGGGGCGGGTACACAAGAGACCCAGTACTTC. The genes are TRBV28 and TRBJ2-5; D tentatively reads TRBD1 or TRBD2 (5 bases each). CDR3 length equals 14 residues. Germline CDR1 is MDHEN and CDR2 is SYDVKM. V was cut by 5 bases and J by 2 bases, with 12 bases left in between.

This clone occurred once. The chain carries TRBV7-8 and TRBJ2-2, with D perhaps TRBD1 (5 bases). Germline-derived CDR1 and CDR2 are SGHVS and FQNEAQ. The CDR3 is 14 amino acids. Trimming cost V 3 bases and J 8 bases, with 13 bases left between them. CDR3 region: CASSFAPRAGELFF. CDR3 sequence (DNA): TGTGCCAGCAGCTTCGCCCCCAGGGCAGGGGAGCTGTTTTTT.

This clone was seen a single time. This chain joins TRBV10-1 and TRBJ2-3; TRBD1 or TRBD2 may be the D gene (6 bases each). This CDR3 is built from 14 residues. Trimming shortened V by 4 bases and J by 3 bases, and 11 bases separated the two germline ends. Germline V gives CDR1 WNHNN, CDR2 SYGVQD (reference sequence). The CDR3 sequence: CASSVTGRTDTQYF. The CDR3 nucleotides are TGCGCCAGCAGTGTCACAGGGAGGACAGATACGCAGTATTTT.

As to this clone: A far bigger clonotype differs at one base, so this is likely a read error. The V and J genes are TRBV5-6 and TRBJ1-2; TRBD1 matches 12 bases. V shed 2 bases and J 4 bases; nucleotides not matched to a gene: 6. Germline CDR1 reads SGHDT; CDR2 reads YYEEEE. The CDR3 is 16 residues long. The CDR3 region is CASSLLGTGGAYGYTF. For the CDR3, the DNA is TGTGCCAGCAGCTTACTGGGGACAGGGGGCGCCTATGGCTACACCTTC.

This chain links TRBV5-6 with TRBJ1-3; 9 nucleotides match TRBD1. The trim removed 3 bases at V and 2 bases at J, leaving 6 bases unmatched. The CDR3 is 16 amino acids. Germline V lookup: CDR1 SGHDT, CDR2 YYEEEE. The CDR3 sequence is CASSWEQGATGNTIYF. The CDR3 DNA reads TGTGCCAGCAGCTGGGAACAGGGGGCCACTGGAAACACCATATATTTT. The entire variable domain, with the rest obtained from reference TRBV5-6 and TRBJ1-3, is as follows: DAGVTQSPTHLIKTRGQQVTLRCSPKSGHDTVSWYQQALGQGPQFIFQYYEEEERQRGNFPDRFSGHQFPNYSSELNVNALLLGDSALYLCASSWEQGATGNTIYFGEGSWLTVV.

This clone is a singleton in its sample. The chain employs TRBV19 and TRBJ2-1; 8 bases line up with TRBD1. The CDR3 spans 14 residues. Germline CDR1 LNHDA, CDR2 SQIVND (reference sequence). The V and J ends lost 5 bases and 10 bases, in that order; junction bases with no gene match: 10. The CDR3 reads CASSSDRVISEQFF. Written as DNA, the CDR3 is TGTGCCAGTAGTTCGGACAGGGTAATCTCAGAGCAGTTCTTC.

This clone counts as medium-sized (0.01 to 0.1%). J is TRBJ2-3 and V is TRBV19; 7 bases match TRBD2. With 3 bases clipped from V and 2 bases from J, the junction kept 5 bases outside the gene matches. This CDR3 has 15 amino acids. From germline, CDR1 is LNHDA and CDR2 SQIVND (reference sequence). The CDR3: CASSISSGNTDTQYF. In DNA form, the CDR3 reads TGTGCCAGTAGTATTTCCAGCGGGAACACAGATACGCAGTATTTT.

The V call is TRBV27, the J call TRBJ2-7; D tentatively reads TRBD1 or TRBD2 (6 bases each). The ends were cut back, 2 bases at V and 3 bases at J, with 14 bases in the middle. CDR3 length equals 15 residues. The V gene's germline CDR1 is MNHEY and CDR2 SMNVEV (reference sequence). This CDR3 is CASSLRGEGGYEQYF. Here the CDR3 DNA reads TGTGCCAGCAGTTTAAGGGGGGAAGGGGGCTACGAGCAGTACTTC.

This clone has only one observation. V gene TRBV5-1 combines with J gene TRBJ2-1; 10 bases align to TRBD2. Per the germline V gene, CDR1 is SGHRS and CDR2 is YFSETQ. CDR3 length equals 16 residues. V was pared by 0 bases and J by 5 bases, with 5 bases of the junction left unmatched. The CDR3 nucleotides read TGCGCCAGCAGCTTGGAGTTAGCGGGAGGTAACAATGAGCAGTTCTTC. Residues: CASSLELAGGNNEQFF.

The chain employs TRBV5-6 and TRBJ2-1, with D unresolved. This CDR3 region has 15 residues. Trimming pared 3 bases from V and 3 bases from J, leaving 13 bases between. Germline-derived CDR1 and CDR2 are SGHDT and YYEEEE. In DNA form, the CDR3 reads TGTGCCAGCAGCTGGGCGGAGCTCTTCTACAATGAGCAGTTCTTC. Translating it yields CASSWAELFYNEQFF.

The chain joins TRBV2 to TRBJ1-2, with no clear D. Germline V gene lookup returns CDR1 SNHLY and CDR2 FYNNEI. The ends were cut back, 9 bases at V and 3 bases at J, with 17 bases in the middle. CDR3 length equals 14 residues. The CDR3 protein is CASTYRPVDYGYTF. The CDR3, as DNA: TGTGCCAGTACGTACAGACCGGTCGACTATGGCTACACCTTC.

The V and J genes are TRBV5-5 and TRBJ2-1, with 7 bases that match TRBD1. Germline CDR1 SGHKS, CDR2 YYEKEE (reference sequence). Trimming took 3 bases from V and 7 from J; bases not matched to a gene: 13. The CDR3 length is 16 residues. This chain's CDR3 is CASSSKAFGQVNEQFF. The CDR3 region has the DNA TGTGCCAGCAGCTCCAAAGCGTTCGGACAGGTGAATGAGCAGTTCTTC.

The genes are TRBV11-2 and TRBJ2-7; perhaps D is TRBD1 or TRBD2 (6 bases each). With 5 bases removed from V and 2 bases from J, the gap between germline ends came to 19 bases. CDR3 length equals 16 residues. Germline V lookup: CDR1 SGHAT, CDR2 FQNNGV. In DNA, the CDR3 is TGTGCCAGCAGCCCGGGGGCGGGCAGGGCGGCCTACGAGCAGTACTTC. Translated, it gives CASSPGAGRAAYEQYF.

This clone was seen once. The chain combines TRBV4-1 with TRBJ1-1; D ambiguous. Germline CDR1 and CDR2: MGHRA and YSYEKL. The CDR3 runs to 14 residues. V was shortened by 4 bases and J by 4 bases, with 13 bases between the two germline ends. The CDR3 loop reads CASSLGPLSTEAFF. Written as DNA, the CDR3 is TGCGCCAGCAGCCTGGGCCCCCTAAGCACTGAAGCTTTCTTT.

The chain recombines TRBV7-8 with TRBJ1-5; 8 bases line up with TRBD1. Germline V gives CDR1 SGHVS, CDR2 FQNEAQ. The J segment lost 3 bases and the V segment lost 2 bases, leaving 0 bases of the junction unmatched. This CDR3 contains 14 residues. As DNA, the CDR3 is TGTGCCAGCAGCTTACAGGGGGCCAATCAGCCCCAGCATTTT. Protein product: CASSLQGANQPQHF.

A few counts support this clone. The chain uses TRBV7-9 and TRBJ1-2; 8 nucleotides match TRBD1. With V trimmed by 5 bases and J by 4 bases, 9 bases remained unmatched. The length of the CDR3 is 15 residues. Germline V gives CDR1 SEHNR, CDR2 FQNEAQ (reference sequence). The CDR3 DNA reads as TGTGCCAGCAGCCACGGACAGGGTTGGGCCTATGGCTACACCTTC. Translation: CASSHGQGWAYGYTF.

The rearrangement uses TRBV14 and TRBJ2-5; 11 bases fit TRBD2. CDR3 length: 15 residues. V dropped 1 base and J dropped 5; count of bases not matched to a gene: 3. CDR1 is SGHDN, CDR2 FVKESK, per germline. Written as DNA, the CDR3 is TGTGCCAGCAGCCAAGGACTAGCGGGGTTCGAGACCCAGTACTTC. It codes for CASSQGLAGFETQYF.

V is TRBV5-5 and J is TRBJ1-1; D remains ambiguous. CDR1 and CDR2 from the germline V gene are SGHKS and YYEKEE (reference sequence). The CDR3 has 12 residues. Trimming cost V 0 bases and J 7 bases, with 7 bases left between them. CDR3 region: CASSLEVGEAFF. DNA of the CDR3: TGTGCCAGCAGCTTGGAAGTGGGTGAAGCTTTCTTT.